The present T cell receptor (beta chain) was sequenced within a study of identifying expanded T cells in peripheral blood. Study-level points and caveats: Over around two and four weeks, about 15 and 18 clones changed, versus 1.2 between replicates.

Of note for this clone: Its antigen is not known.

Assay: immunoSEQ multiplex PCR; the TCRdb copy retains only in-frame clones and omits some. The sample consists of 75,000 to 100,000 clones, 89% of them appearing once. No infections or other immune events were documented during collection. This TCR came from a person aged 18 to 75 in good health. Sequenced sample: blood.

In nucleotides, the CDR3 is TGTGCCAGCACATCTACACAGGGTGACACTGAAGCTTTCTTT. Encoded protein: CASTSTQGDTEAFF. V gene TRBV2 combines with J gene TRBJ1-1, with D perhaps matching TRBD1 (6 bases). V was shortened by 7 bases and J by 3 bases, with 15 bases between the two germline ends. In germline, CDR1 is SNHLY, CDR2 FYNNEI. This CDR3 has 14 residues.